This TCR beta chain was captured by sequencing in a study of shared clonotypes between healthy human individuals. Study results and limitations: Specimens sampled were limited to blood, with tissue repertoires likely differing.

All participating donors were Caucasian adults from Nashville, Tennessee. Notes on this clone: Its antigen is currently unknown.

Unsorted PBMC replicate PCRs used roughly 270 ng DNA, 25,000 to 30,000 T cell genomes. The table came from immunoSEQ multiplex PCR; TCRdb's copy has only in-frame clones and leaves some out. The sample includes 450,000 to 650,000 clones, just over 75% seen only once; the top ten take about 12%. The germline V gene encodes CDR1 MNHEY and CDR2 SVGAGI. The CDR3 consists of 13 residues. V was cut by 7 bases and J by 8 bases, with 14 bases left in between. This chain links TRBV6-5 with TRBJ1-4; the D is unclear. The receptor was isolated from a woman aged 40-49 years in good health. Some clones in this sample may be carry-over from other donors' samples. Material: PBMCs. CDR3 in DNA: TGTGCCAGCAAATCGTGGGCCGGGGAAAAACTGTTTTTT. Amino acid sequence: CASKSWAGEKLFF.